Here is one TCR beta chain with its context. Its antigen remains unknown. The CDR3 runs 12 residues. Looked up from germline, CDR1 is SGHTA and CDR2 is FQGNSA. Trimming removed 5 bases from V and 1 base from J, with 4 bases in between. This record comes from a study of cytomegalovirus exposure and HLA in healthy donors. Study results and limitations: Cytomegalovirus-associated status was assigned to about 150 TCR beta chains. Later genetic work tied a missense DCLRE1C variant to beta-chain V and J trimming. In an earlier analysis, productive rearrangement rates for most beta V segments clustered near 87% or 30%. An analysis was carried out later, and it reportedly showed fewer N-insertions in an Asian-associated ancestry cluster than the approximately 710-donor mean.

The PCR was carried out with 60 Vbeta primers and 13 Jbeta primers. Assay used: immunoSEQ multiplex PCR; TCRdb lists only in-frame clones, some missing. The sample includes around 150,000 clones, under 70% seen only once; the top ten take roughly 6%. Material for sequencing was PBMCs. The chain carries TRBV7-2 and TRBJ2-3; D gene ambiguous. This clonotype was sampled from an older woman in good health and CMV-seronegative. DNA of the CDR3: TGTGCCAGCAGCCCCGGCACAGATACGCAGTATTTT. Its protein is CASSPGTDTQYF. Filled out from reference TRBV7-2 and TRBJ2-3, the complete variable domain reads GAGVSQSPSNKVTEKGKDVELRCDPISGHTALYWYRQSLGQGLEFLIYFQGNSAPDKSGLPSDRFSAERTGGSVSTLTIQRTQQEDSAVYLCASSPGTDTQYFGPGTRLTVL.